This is a list of T cell receptor beta chains from one sample in a study of blood T cells in healthy people across ages. TCRdb ran MiXCR on the 5' RACE reads and lists one entry per CDR3 protein. The repertoire holds roughly 900,000 distinct CDR3 sequences, with 29% as singletons. What was sequenced was blood. These receptors all stem from a woman over 75 in good health. The CDR3 runs from the conserved cysteine through the conserved F or W. A D gene is named only where the DNA matches it firmly. Expanded clones get a size class; other rows say once, few or many, or leave the size out.

>13|TRBV5-1|-|TRBJ2-1|-
TGCGCCAGCAGGGCAAGCGGAGGGGATGGGCAGTTCTTC
CASRASGGDGQFF
>14|TRBV30|-|TRBJ1-2|TRBD1
TGTGCCTTGGAGGACAGGGGCACAATCTATGGCTACACCTTC
CALEDRGTIYGYTF
>14|TRBV9|many|TRBJ2-3|-
TGTGCCAGCAGCGTAGGGGGGGCTTCGGATACGCAGTATTTT
CASSVGGASDTQYF
>15|TRBV20-1|-|TRBJ2-1|TRBD2
TGCAGTGCTAGAGCAACTAGCGGGGGGGCCGGTGAGCAGTTCTTC
CSARATSGGAGEQFF
>16|TRBV25-1|many|TRBJ1-5|TRBD1
TGTGCCAGCAGTGAGTTGGGCAGGGGGGACAATCAGCCCCAGCATTTT
CASSELGRGDNQPQHF
>16|TRBV7-2|few|TRBJ1-2|-
TGTGCCAGCAGCTCTGGTTTGGGGGGCTTTAACTATGGCTACACCTTC
CASSSGLGGFNYGYTF
>15|TRBV7-2|few|TRBJ1-4|TRBD1
TGTGCCAGCAGCTTAAGGGACAGGGCGGGTCAAAAACTGTTTTTT
CASSLRDRAGQKLFF
>13|TRBV28|few|TRBJ2-1|-
TGTGCCAGCAGTTCATCCCTAGCGCGGGAGCAGTTCTTC
CASSSSLAREQFF
>14|TRBV7-2|many|TRBJ1-2|-
TGTGCCAGCAGCTTAGGGGTCAGGATCTATGGCTACACCTTC
CASSLGVRIYGYTF
>14|TRBV20-1|-|TRBJ1-1|-
TGCAGTGCTAGGCCGGGACCCACGAACACTGAAGCTTTCTTT
CSARPGPTNTEAFF
>15|TRBV28|few|TRBJ1-2|TRBD1
TGTGCCAGCAGTCCGGGACAGGGGAATTATTATGGCTACACCTTC
CASSPGQGNYYGYTF
>14|TRBV6-2/TRBV6-3|many|TRBJ2-2|-
TGTGCCAGCAGTTATGAATGGAACACCGGGGAGCTGTTTTTT
CASSYEWNTGELFF
>15|TRBV18|-|TRBJ1-1|-
TGCGCCAGCTCACCGGGGACCGCCAGGGTCTATGAAGCTTTCTTT
CASSPGTARVYEAFF
>17|TRBV9|many|TRBJ2-7|TRBD1
TGTGCCAGCAGCGTATCTACGGACAGGGAGCATTCCTACGAGCAGTACTTC
CASSVSTDREHSYEQYF
>13|TRBV24-1|many|TRBJ2-1|TRBD1
TGTGCCACCAGTAGACAGGGGAATAATGAGCAGTTCTTC
CATSRQGNNEQFF
>16|TRBV11-2|many|TRBJ2-3|-
TGTGCCAGCAGCATCCGACAGGCGGACCCAGAAAGTACGCAGTATTTT
CASSIRQADPESTQYF
>15|TRBV6-2/TRBV6-3|many|TRBJ2-5|-
TGTGCCAGCAGTTACTCGTTCGGGACTCAAGAGACCCAGTACTTC
CASSYSFGTQETQYF
>14|TRBV6-5|many|TRBJ2-3|-
TGTGCCAGCAGTTACTTCGCTAGCACAGATACGCAGTATTTT
CASSYFASTDTQYF
>13|TRBV2|many|TRBJ1-2|-
TGTGCCAGCAGGCTGGACGGAAACTATGGCTACACCTTC
CASRLDGNYGYTF
>15|TRBV10-3|few|TRBJ2-1|-
TGTGCCATCAGTAGAACCGGCGACCTACCCAGTGAGCAGTTCTTC
CAISRTGDLPSEQFF
>17|TRBV12-5|-|TRBJ2-3|TRBD2
TGTGCTAGTGGTTTGGTATTCGGGACTAGCGGAGCAGATACGCAGTATTTT
CASGLVFGTSGADTQYF